The clone carrying this T cell receptor (beta chain) was observed a handful of times. This entry belongs to a study of T-cell reconstitution after alpha-beta-depleted transplantation in children. Unique molecular identifiers were built into the TCRbeta library. Using its own MiXCR run on the PCR reads, TCRdb lists one record per CDR3 protein. The profile shows about 420,000 distinct CDR3 sequences, around 15% of them singletons. This CDR3 is 13 amino acids long. The sequences come from PBMCs, mostly from graft donor cells, collected 360 days after TCRalphabeta/CD19-depleted stem cell transplant. This clonotype was obtained from a boy under two years old who had a stem cell transplant for Wiskott-Aldrich syndrome, so the T cells may come from the graft donor. The chain has TRBV21-1 and TRBJ2-7; the table's D call, TRBD1, was not checked against the DNA. TRBV21-1 is an annotated pseudogene. CDR3 nucleotides: TGTGCCAGCATTACTCCGGGGTCCTACGAGCAGTACTTC. It is translated as CASITPGSYEQYF.